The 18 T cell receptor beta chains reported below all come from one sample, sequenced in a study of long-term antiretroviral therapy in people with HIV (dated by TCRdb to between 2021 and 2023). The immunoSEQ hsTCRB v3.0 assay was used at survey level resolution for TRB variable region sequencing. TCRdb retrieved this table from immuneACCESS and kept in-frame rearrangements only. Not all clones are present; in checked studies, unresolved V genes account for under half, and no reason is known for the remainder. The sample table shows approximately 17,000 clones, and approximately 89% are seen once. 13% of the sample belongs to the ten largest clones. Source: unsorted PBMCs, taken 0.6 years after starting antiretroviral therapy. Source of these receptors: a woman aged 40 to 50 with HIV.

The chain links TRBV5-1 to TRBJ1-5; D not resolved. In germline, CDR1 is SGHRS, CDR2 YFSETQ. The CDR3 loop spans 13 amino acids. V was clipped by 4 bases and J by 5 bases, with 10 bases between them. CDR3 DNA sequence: TGCGCCAGCAGCCCGGACGGCGATCAGCCCCAGCATTTT. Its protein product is CASSPDGDQPQHF.

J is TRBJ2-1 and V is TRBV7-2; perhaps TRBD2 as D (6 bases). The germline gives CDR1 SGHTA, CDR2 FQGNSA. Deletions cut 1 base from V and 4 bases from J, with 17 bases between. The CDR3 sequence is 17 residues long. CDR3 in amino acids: CASSLEVALAQYNEQFF. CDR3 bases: TGTGCCAGCAGCTTAGAAGTGGCGCTAGCGCAGTACAATGAGCAGTTCTTC. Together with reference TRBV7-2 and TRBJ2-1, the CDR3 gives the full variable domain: GAGVSQSPSNKVTEKGKDVELRCDPISGHTALYWYRQSLGQGLEFLIYFQGNSAPDKSGLPSDRFSAERTGGSVSTLTIQRTQQEDSAVYLCASSLEVALAQYNEQFFGPGTRLTVL.

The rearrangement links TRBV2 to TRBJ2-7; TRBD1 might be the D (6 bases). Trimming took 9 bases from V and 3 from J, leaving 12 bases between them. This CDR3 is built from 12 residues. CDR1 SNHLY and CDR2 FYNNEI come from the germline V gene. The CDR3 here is CARGNRVYEQYF. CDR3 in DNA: TGTGCCAGGGGGAACAGGGTCTACGAGCAGTACTTC.

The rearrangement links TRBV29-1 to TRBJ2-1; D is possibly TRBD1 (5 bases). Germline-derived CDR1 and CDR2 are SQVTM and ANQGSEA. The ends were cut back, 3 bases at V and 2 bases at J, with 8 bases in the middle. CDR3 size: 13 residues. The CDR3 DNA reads TGCAGCGTTGACAGGGTCACCTACAATGAGCAGTTCTTC. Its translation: CSVDRVTYNEQFF.

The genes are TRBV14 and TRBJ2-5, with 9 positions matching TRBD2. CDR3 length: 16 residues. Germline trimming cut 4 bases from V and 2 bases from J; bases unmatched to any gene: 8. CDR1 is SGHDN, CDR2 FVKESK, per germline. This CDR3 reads CASSLGTAGGQETQYF. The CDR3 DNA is TGTGCCAGCAGCCTCGGCACAGCGGGGGGTCAAGAGACCCAGTACTTC.

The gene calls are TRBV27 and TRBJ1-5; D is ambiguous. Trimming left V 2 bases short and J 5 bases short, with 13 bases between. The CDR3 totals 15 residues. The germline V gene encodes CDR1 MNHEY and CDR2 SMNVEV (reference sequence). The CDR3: CASSLGSKAHQPQHF. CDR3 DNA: TGTGCCAGCAGTTTAGGTAGTAAAGCCCATCAGCCCCAGCATTTT.

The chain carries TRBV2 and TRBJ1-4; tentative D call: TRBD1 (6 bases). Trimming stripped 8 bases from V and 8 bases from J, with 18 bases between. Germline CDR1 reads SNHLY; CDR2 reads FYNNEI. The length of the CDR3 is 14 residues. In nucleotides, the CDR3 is TGTGCCAGCTCGACAGGCGGGTCGAGAGAAAAACTGTTTTTT. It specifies CASSTGGSREKLFF.

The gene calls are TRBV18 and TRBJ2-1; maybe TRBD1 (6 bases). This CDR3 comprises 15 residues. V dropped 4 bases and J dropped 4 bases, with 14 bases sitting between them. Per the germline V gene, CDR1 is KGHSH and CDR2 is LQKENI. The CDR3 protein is CASSRTGTQYNEQFF. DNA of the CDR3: TGTGCCAGCTCACGCACCGGGACACAATACAATGAGCAGTTCTTC.

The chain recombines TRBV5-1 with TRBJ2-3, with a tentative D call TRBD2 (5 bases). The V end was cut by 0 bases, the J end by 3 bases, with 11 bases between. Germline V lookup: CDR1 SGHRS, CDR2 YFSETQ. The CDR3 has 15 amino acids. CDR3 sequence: CASSLGARGTDTQYF. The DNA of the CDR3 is TGCGCCAGCAGCTTGGGGGCTCGGGGAACAGATACGCAGTATTTT.

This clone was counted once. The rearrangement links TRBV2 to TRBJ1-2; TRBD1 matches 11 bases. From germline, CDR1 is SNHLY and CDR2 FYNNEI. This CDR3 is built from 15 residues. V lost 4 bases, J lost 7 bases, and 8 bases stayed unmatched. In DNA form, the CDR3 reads TGTGCCAGCAGTGGAGGACAGGGGGCAGGCAGTGGCTACACCTTC. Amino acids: CASSGGQGAGSGYTF. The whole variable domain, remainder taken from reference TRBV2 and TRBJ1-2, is EPEVTQTPSHQVTQMGQEVILRCVPISNHLYFYWYRQILGQKVEFLVSFYNNEISEKSEIFDDQFSVERPDGSNFTLKIRSTKLEDSAMYFCASSGGQGAGSGYTFGSGTRLTVV.

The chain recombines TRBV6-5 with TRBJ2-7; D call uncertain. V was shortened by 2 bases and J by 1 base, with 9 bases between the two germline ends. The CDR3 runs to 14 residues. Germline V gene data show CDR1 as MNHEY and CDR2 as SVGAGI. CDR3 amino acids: CASSYVGRSYEQYF. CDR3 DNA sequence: TGTGCCAGCAGTTACGTGGGTAGGTCCTACGAGCAGTACTTC.

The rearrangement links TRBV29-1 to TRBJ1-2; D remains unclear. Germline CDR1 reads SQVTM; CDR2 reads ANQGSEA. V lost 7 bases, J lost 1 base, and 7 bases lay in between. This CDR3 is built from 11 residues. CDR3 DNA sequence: TGCAGCGGGCGCGTTAACTATGGCTACACCTTC. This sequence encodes CSGRVNYGYTF.

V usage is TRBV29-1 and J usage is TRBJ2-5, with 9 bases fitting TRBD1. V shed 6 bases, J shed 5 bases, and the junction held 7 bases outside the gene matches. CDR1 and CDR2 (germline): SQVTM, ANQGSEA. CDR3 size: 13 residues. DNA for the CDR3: TGCAGCGTGCGGGACAGGGAATACGAGACCCAGTACTTC. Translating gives CSVRDREYETQYF.

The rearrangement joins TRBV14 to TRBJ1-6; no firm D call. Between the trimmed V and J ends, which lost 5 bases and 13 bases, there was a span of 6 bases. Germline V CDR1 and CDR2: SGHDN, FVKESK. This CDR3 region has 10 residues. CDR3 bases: TGTGCCAGCAGCAGCATCCCCCTCCACTTT. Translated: CASSSIPLHF.

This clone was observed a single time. The CDR3 loop reads CASSREFANTGELFF. As DNA, the CDR3 is TGTGCCAGCAGCAGGGAATTCGCGAACACCGGGGAGCTGTTTTTT. The chain carries TRBV7-2 and TRBJ2-2, with D hard to call. This CDR3 has 15 amino acids. Germline V CDR1 and CDR2: SGHTA, FQGNSA. The germline V and J ends were trimmed by 5 bases and 0 bases, with 10 bases remaining between them.

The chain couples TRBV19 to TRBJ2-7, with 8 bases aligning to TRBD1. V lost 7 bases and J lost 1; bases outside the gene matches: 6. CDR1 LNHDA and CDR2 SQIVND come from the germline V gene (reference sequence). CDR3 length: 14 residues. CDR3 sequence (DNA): TGTGCCAGTACCCCGAACAGGGGGTCCTACGAGCAGTACTTC. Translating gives CASTPNRGSYEQYF.

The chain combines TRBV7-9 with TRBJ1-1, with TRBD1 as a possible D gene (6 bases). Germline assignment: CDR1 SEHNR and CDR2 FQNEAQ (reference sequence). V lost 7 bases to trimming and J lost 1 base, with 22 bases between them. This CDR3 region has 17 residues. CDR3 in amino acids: CASTPPQGLYPNTEAFF. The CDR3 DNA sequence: TGTGCCAGCACCCCCCCCCAGGGGCTCTACCCGAACACTGAAGCTTTCTTT.

This CDR3 reads CASSPGGQGAAETQYF. In DNA form, the CDR3 reads TGCGCCAGCAGCCCAGGTGGACAGGGGGCCGCGGAGACCCAGTACTTC. The gene calls are TRBV4-1 and TRBJ2-5; 11 nucleotides align to TRBD1. After removal of 4 bases from V and 5 bases from J, the junction contained 9 bases not matched to a gene. Germline CDR1 reads MGHRA; CDR2 reads YSYEKL. The CDR3 is 16 residues long.